These T cell receptor beta chains were read from a single sample in a study of blood T cells in healthy people across ages. From the 5' RACE reads, TCRdb called clonotypes with MiXCR, one entry per CDR3 protein. Seen here are 1.5 million to 1.8 million distinct CDR3 sequences, 35% to 45% observed once, and the top ten hold about 4.1%. The specimen was blood. The receptor source for this set is a woman under 30 in good health. CDR3s include the opening cysteine and the closing phenylalanine or tryptophan. The D gene is left open where the match is weak. Rows give clone size only sometimes, using once, few, many, or a class for an expanded clone.

D: TRBD2
V: TRBV20-1
J: TRBJ2-5
size: .
DNA: TGCAGTGTTCCTTCTAGCGGGAGGGGTGAGCAGTACTTC
CDR3: CSVPSSGRGEQYF

D: TRBD1
V: TRBV12-3/TRBV12-4
J: TRBJ1-2
size: .
DNA: TGTGCCAGCTCGACAGGGAATGGCTGCACCTTC
CDR3: CASSTGNGCTF

D: TRBD2
V: TRBV7-2
J: TRBJ2-7
size: .
DNA: TGTGCCAGCAGTTACGGACTAGCGGGGAGCTCCTACGAGCAGTACTTC
CDR3: CASSYGLAGSSYEQYF

D: .
V: TRBV7-9
J: TRBJ1-1
size: .
DNA: TGTGCCAGCAGCACCGGGGGGAACCGTGGCTTTGGGGACACTGAAGCTTTCTTT
CDR3: CASSTGGNRGFGDTEAFF

D: TRBD2
V: TRBV19
J: TRBJ2-1
size: .
DNA: TGTGCCAGTAGTTGGGGGACTAGCGGAGGATATGAGCAGTTCTTC
CDR3: CASSWGTSGGYEQFF

D: .
V: TRBV6-6
J: TRBJ1-2
size: .
DNA: TGTGCCACCTTGAGAGAGATAGGGGACACCTATGGCTACACCTTC
CDR3: CATLREIGDTYGYTF

D: .
V: TRBV7-9
J: TRBJ2-5
size: .
DNA: TGTGCCAGCAGCTTAGGATTAGGGACCACGGAGACCCAGTACTTC
CDR3: CASSLGLGTTETQYF

D: TRBD2
V: TRBV5-1
J: TRBJ2-1
size: few
DNA: TGCGCCAGCAGCTTGTCTAGCGGGGGGGCCTACAATGAGCAGTTCTTC
CDR3: CASSLSSGGAYNEQFF

D: .
V: TRBV7-2
J: TRBJ2-1
size: few
DNA: TGTGCCAGCAGCTTAGTTCCGGATTCCTACAATGAGCAGTTCTTC
CDR3: CASSLVPDSYNEQFF

D: TRBD1
V: TRBV20-1
J: TRBJ2-3
size: few
DNA: TGCAGTGCTTCCGCGGGACAGGGGGCATATACGCAGTATTTT
CDR3: CSASAGQGAYTQYF

D: .
V: TRBV10-3
J: TRBJ2-7
size: few
DNA: TGTGCCATCAGTGAGTCAGGGGACGAGCAGTACTTC
CDR3: CAISESGDEQYF

D: .
V: TRBV2
J: TRBJ2-7
size: .
DNA: TGTGCCAGCAGTGATAGTGTTGGGGGCTACGAGCAGTACTTC
CDR3: CASSDSVGGYEQYF

D: TRBD2
V: TRBV25-1
J: TRBJ2-1
size: once
DNA: TGTGCCAGCAGTCCTAGCGGGAGCAAGCGAAATGAGCAGTTCTTC
CDR3: CASSPSGSKRNEQFF

D: TRBD1
V: TRBV12-3/TRBV12-4
J: TRBJ1-3
size: .
DNA: TGTGCCAGCAGTACCTCGGGACAGGGAAACACCATATATTTT
CDR3: CASSTSGQGNTIYF

D: .
V: TRBV20-1
J: TRBJ2-5
size: .
DNA: TGCAGTGCTAGAATCTGGGGTCCAGAGACCCAGTACTTC
CDR3: CSARIWGPETQYF

D: .
V: TRBV4-3
J: TRBJ2-5
size: .
DNA: TGCGCCAGCAGCCAAGTTCCGAGGGACACTCGGTCGGAGACCCAGTACTTC
CDR3: CASSQVPRDTRSETQYF

D: TRBD1
V: TRBV27
J: TRBJ2-7
size: .
DNA: TGTGCCAGCAAGGGCAGGGGGTACGAGCAGTACTTC
CDR3: CASKGRGYEQYF

D: .
V: TRBV27
J: TRBJ2-1
size: .
DNA: TGTGCCTCCGGGACCGACGGTAGCTCCTACAATGAGCAGTTCTTC
CDR3: CASGTDGSSYNEQFF

D: .
V: TRBV27
J: TRBJ2-7
size: .
DNA: TGTGCCAGCAGTTTTCTAGACAGTTTCGAGCAGTACTTC
CDR3: CASSFLDSFEQYF

D: TRBD1
V: TRBV10-3
J: TRBJ2-5
size: .
DNA: TGTGCCATCAGAGGACAGGGTCAGCAAGAGACCCAGTACTTC
CDR3: CAIRGQGQQETQYF

D: TRBD1
V: TRBV7-9
J: TRBJ1-2
size: few
DNA: TGTGCCAGCAGCCGGGGACAGTTTACTTATACCTATGGCTACACCTTC
CDR3: CASSRGQFTYTYGYTF

D: .
V: TRBV12-3/TRBV12-4
J: TRBJ1-2
size: few
DNA: TGTGCCAGCAGTTTCTACAGGGTCGGCTACACCTTC
CDR3: CASSFYRVGYTF

D: TRBD1
V: TRBV4-1
J: TRBJ1-3
size: .
DNA: TGCGCCAGCAGCCGGAGGGGACAGGCCTCTGGAAACACCATATATTTT
CDR3: CASSRRGQASGNTIYF

D: .
V: TRBV19
J: TRBJ1-1
size: .
DNA: TGTGCCAGTAGTATGGATGGGGGACACACTGAAGCTTTCTTT
CDR3: CASSMDGGHTEAFF

D: .
V: TRBV3-1
J: TRBJ2-3
size: .
DNA: TGTGCCAGCAGCCCTATGCGCGCCGATACGCAGTATTTT
CDR3: CASSPMRADTQYF

D: .
V: TRBV10-3
J: TRBJ1-4
size: .
DNA: TGTGCCATCAGTGAGTGGGGCACAGGGAAAGAAGTTGCAGATGAAAAACTGTTTTTT
CDR3: CAISEWGTGKEVADEKLFF